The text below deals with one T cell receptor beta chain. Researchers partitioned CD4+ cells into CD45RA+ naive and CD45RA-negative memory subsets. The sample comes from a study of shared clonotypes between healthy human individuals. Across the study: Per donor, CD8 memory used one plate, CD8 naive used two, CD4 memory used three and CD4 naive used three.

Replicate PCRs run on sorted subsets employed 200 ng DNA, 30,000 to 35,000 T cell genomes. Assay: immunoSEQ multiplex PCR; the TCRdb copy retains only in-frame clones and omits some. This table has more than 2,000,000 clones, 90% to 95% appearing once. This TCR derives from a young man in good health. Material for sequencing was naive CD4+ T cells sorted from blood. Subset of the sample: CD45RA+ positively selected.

The DNA of the CDR3 is TGTGCCAGCAGCTTGGGTTCACCCCTCCACTTT. It specifies CASSLGSPLHF. The V and J genes are TRBV7-2 and TRBJ1-6; the D is unclear. V was clipped by 3 bases and J by 9 bases, with 3 bases between them. This CDR3 is 11 amino acids long. Germline CDR1 SGHTA, CDR2 FQGNSA.